A single sample is the source of the 8 T cell receptor beta chains below, sequenced in a study of breast tumors, draining lymph nodes, adjacent tissues. Each CDR3 protein is one row after TCRdb ran MiXCR on the multiplex PCR reads. The profile covers tens of thousands of distinct CDR3 sequences, with 23% appearing a single time and under 9.5% taken by the ten largest. Sequenced input: breast tumor tissue. The receptor set was obtained from a female donor with breast cancer. Some clones in this sample may be carry-over from other donors' samples.

This clonotype was counted at least ten times. The chain links TRBV2 to TRBJ2-2, with D perhaps assigned TRBD1 or TRBD2 (5 bases each). Trimming removed 7 bases from V and 0 bases from J, with 15 bases in between. The CDR3 length is 16 residues. Germline-derived CDR1 and CDR2 are SNHLY and FYNNEI. The DNA of the CDR3 is TGTGCCAGCATCCTACTCGGGGACGCGAACACCGGGGAGCTGTTTTTT. Residues: CASILLGDANTGELFF. Supplemented by reference TRBV2 and TRBJ2-2, the full variable domain reads EPEVTQTPSHQVTQMGQEVILRCVPISNHLYFYWYRQILGQKVEFLVSFYNNEISEKSEIFDDQFSVERPDGSNFTLKIRSTKLEDSAMYFCASILLGDANTGELFFGEGSRLTVL.

This clonotype is labeled as medium-sized (0.01 to 0.1%). Here the CDR3 DNA reads TGTGCCAGCAGCCCAGCCGGGACACACTCCTACGAGCAGTACTTC. It translates to CASSPAGTHSYEQYF. This sequence joins TRBV7-2 and TRBJ2-7; D may be TRBD1 (6 bases). Germline CDR1 SGHTA, CDR2 FQGNSA. CDR3 length equals 15 residues. V lost 5 bases to trimming and J lost 0 bases, with 14 bases between them. Looking up the rest from reference TRBV7-2 and TRBJ2-7 gives the full variable domain: GAGVSQSPSNKVTEKGKDVELRCDPISGHTALYWYRQSLGQGLEFLIYFQGNSAPDKSGLPSDRFSAERTGGSVSTLTIQRTQQEDSAVYLCASSPAGTHSYEQYFGPGTRLTVT.

This clonotype was counted at least ten times. This chain joins TRBV20-1 and TRBJ2-7; maybe TRBD2 (6 bases). V dropped 1 base and J dropped 2 bases, with 9 bases sitting between them. The CDR3 is 13 amino acids. CDR1 is DFQATT and CDR2 is SNEGSKA in the germline V gene (reference sequence). The CDR3 loop is CSARGLVTYEQYF. CDR3 in DNA: TGCAGTGCTAGAGGACTAGTCACCTACGAGCAGTACTTC.

There are many counts of this clonotype. The J gene is TRBJ2-1, the V gene TRBV2, with 10 bases lining up with TRBD2. CDR3 length equals 15 residues. The germline V gene encodes CDR1 SNHLY and CDR2 FYNNEI. V lost 2 bases, J lost 7 bases, and 5 bases stayed unmatched. This chain's CDR3 is CASSELAGAWNEQFF. The CDR3 DNA follows: TGTGCCAGCAGTGAACTAGCGGGAGCGTGGAATGAGCAGTTCTTC.

This clonotype was recorded many times. The gene calls are TRBV7-9 and TRBJ1-5, with TRBD1 identical over 8 bases. Per the germline V gene, CDR1 is SEHNR and CDR2 is FQNEAQ (reference sequence). The CDR3 consists of 17 residues. V lost 5 bases to trimming and J lost 6 bases; unmatched junction nucleotides: 15. Written as DNA, the CDR3 is TGTGCCAGCAGCCCAGGGTTAAGACAGGGGATTAGTCAGCCCCAGCATTTT. Protein: CASSPGLRQGISQPQHF.

This clonotype was found many times. This rearrangement joins TRBV6-1 to TRBJ2-3; unclear D gene. The germline V gene encodes CDR1 MNHNS and CDR2 SASEGT. The length of the CDR3 is 14 residues. V dropped 4 bases and J dropped 1 base, with 9 bases sitting between them. The CDR3 DNA reads as TGTGCCAGCAGTGGGGCATGGGGCACAGATACGCAGTATTTT. Amino acids: CASSGAWGTDTQYF.

This clonotype was picked up many times. The chain joins TRBV6-6 to TRBJ1-5, with a possible D match to TRBD1 (5 bases). V lost 0 bases and J 0 bases, leaving 15 bases between the germline ends. In germline, CDR1 is MNHNY, CDR2 SVGAGI (reference sequence). CDR3 length: 18 residues. The CDR3 here is CASSYSIRTKYSNQPQHF. DNA for the CDR3: TGTGCCAGCAGTTACTCGATTCGGACAAAGTATAGCAATCAGCCCCAGCATTTT.

The J gene is TRBJ2-7, the V gene TRBV20-1; 8 nucleotides align to TRBD1. V lost 3 bases to trimming and J lost 3 bases; unmatched junction nucleotides: 7. The CDR3 runs 14 residues. The germline V gene has CDR1 DFQATT and CDR2 SNEGSKA (reference sequence). The CDR3 bases are TGCAGTGCTAGGGACGGACAGGGAGGCTACGAGCAGTACTTC. This translates into CSARDGQGGYEQYF.